This entry lists 14 T cell receptor beta chains sequenced from one sample in a study of blood T cell repertoires in COVID-19. Assay: immunoSEQ multiplex PCR; the TCRdb copy retains only in-frame clones and omits some. The table shows fewer than 250,000 clones, with 65% to 90% occurring only once. Sequencing input: PBMCs or T cells enriched from blood (not recorded which). These receptors came from a woman in her 50s with acute COVID-19.

CDR3 in amino acids: CASSSTQGARGYTF. DNA of the CDR3: TGTGCCAGCAGCTCGACACAGGGGGCGCGGGGCTACACCTTC. The chain combines TRBV7-2 with TRBJ1-2; 9 positions match TRBD1. The CDR3 contains 14 residues. V lost 4 bases, J lost 8 bases, and 8 bases stayed unmatched. Germline CDR1 SGHTA, CDR2 FQGNSA.

This sequence joins TRBV5-1 and TRBJ2-4, with TRBD2 matching 8 bases. Losses at the gene ends were 2 bases for V and 8 bases for J; bases not matched to a gene: 9. Germline V gene data show CDR1 as SGHRS and CDR2 as YFSETQ. CDR3 length: 15 amino acids. CDR3 protein: CASSLRGGPLDIQYF. The CDR3 nucleotides are TGCGCCAGCAGCTTACGCGGGGGGCCCCTCGACATTCAGTACTTC.

CDR3 sequence reads: CASSGLQGEFGNTIYF. In nucleotides, the CDR3 is TGTGCCAGCAGTGGTCTCCAGGGGGAATTTGGAAACACCATATATTTT. The chain has TRBV25-1 and TRBJ1-3; 7 bases fit TRBD1. The trim removed 4 bases at V and 3 bases at J, leaving 9 bases unmatched. Germline CDR1 reads MGHDK; CDR2 reads SYGVNS. The CDR3 totals 16 residues. Full variable domain (outside the CDR3, taken from reference TRBV25-1 and TRBJ1-3): EADIYQTPRYLVIGTGKKITLECSQTMGHDKMYWYQQDPGMELHLIHYSYGVNSTEKGDLSSESTVSRIRTEHFPLTLESARPSHTSQYLCASSGLQGEFGNTIYFGEGSWLTVV.

The rearrangement uses TRBV9 and TRBJ1-3; 9 bases match TRBD1. This CDR3 contains 18 residues. Germline CDR1 is SGDLS and CDR2 is YYNGEE. V was clipped by 0 bases and J by 4 bases; unmatched bases: 11. The CDR3 DNA reads as TGTGCCAGCAGCGTAGGTGGTACGACAGGGGGTTACGGAAACACCATATATTTT. Its protein is CASSVGGTTGGYGNTIYF.

In the case of this clone: This CDR3 is also generated by other DNA sequences in the sample. This chain joins TRBV20-1 and TRBJ1-2; 11 bases are a match to TRBD1. The trim removed 6 bases at V and 8 bases at J, leaving 2 bases unmatched. Germline V gene data show CDR1 as DFQATT and CDR2 as SNEGSKA (reference sequence). This CDR3 spans 11 amino acids. CDR3 sequence: CSAGTGGGYTF. The CDR3 bases are TGCAGTGCCGGGACAGGGGGAGGCTACACCTTC.

This sequence joins TRBV9 and TRBJ2-3; TRBD1 matches at 8 bases. Looked up from germline, CDR1 is SGDLS and CDR2 is YYNGEE. The CDR3 length is 16 residues. After removal of 2 bases from V and 4 bases from J, the junction contained 9 bases not matched to a gene. CDR3 nucleotides: TGTGCCAGCAGCGTCGGGGCGGGACAGGTAGCAGATACGCAGTATTTT. It translates to CASSVGAGQVADTQYF.

This clone was seen once. V usage is TRBV18 and J usage is TRBJ2-7; 11 nucleotides align to TRBD1. V dropped 3 bases and J dropped 2; count of bases not matched to a gene: 3. Germline CDR1 is KGHSH and CDR2 is LQKENI. The CDR3 is made up of 15 amino acids. DNA of the CDR3: TGTGCCAGCTCACCTCGGACAGGGGGCCCCTACGAGCAGTACTTC. Encoded protein: CASSPRTGGPYEQYF.

This clone turned up a few times. The chain has TRBV2 and TRBJ1-1; D gene ambiguous. The CDR3 is made up of 14 amino acids. V dropped 0 bases and J dropped 6 bases, with 11 bases sitting between them. CDR1 is SNHLY, CDR2 FYNNEI, per germline. The CDR3 nucleotides read TGTGCCAGCAGTGAAGCGCGGTGGCAAGCTGAAGCTTTCTTT. It encodes CASSEARWQAEAFF.

The V and J genes are TRBV6-6 and TRBJ2-3, with a possible D match to TRBD2 (6 bases). The CDR3 is 14 residues long. Between the trimmed V and J ends, which lost 4 bases and 6 bases, there was a span of 14 bases. Per the germline V gene, CDR1 is MNHNY and CDR2 is SVGAGI (reference sequence). The CDR3 DNA is TGTGCCAGCAGTTCCCCGGGACTTCTGGATACGCAGTATTTT. Its protein product is CASSSPGLLDTQYF.

The CDR3 DNA reads as TGTGCCTGGATACTGCGGTCTTCCGGACAGACAACCTATGGCTACACCTTC. Protein product: CAWILRSSGQTTYGYTF. The J gene is TRBJ1-2, the V gene TRBV30; possible D gene TRBD1, 6 bases. Germline CDR1 is GTSNPN and CDR2 is SVGIG (reference sequence). This CDR3 spans 17 amino acids. V was trimmed by 4 bases and J by 4 bases, leaving 25 bases between them.

The rearrangement links TRBV6-2 or TRBV6-3 to TRBJ2-3, with 7 bases aligning to TRBD1. CDR1 MNHEY and CDR2 SVGEGT come from the germline V gene. V gave up 0 bases and J gave up 4 bases; unmatched junction bases: 10. This CDR3 has 17 amino acids. The CDR3 loop is CASSYSQGQSSSDTQYF. The CDR3 DNA reads as TGTGCCAGCAGTTACTCACAGGGACAGTCTAGCTCAGATACGCAGTATTTT.

This sequence joins TRBV30 and TRBJ2-4; a weak D match, TRBD2 (5 bases). CDR3 length equals 14 residues. Germline CDR1 reads GTSNPN; CDR2 reads SVGIG (reference sequence). The V gene lost 5 bases and the J gene lost 1 base, with 12 bases spanning the gap. For the CDR3, the DNA is TGTGCCTGGGGACTCCCTCGGGCCAAAAACATTCAGTACTTC. Its protein product is CAWGLPRAKNIQYF.

The chain combines TRBV7-2 with TRBJ2-3; 7 bases align to TRBD2. Per the germline V gene, CDR1 is SGHTA and CDR2 is FQGNSA. The CDR3 has 14 residues. V lost 4 bases, J lost 4 bases, and 5 bases stayed unmatched. The CDR3 loop is CASSSSSGADTQYF. In DNA, the CDR3 is TGTGCCAGCAGCTCCAGCAGCGGGGCAGATACGCAGTATTTT.

This clone was seen only once. V and J are TRBV4-3 and TRBJ2-1; tentatively, D is TRBD1 (6 bases). The V end was cut by 2 bases, the J end by 5 bases, with 13 bases between. The CDR3 has 15 residues. CDR1 is LGHNA and CDR2 is YSLEER in the germline V gene. CDR3 sequence reads: CASSQQGSVHNEQFF. CDR3 nucleotide sequence: TGCGCCAGCAGCCAACAGGGGTCGGTCCACAATGAGCAGTTCTTC.